Given below is one TCR beta chain in context. The antigen is not known. The sample originates from a study of T cells in narcolepsy. Trimming cost V 5 bases and J 3 bases; bases outside gene matches: 5. The CDR3 spans 14 residues. Germline V gene sequence: CDR1 SGHRS, CDR2 YFSETQ. Findings and limits, study-wide: Autoreactive clone sequences were missing from some blood memory CD4+ repertoires. Autoreactive clonotypes reportedly recurred in blood of same and different patients, not controls. HCRT-specific and TRIB2-specific autoreactive clonotypes appeared among same-patient CSF and blood CD4+ clonotypes.

Repertoires were generated with immunoSEQ multiplex PCR, while TCRdb's copy carries only in-frame clones and drops some. In the table there are around 25,000 clones, 86% of which are singletons. The sequencing input was CD45RA- memory CD4+ T cells from PBMCs. The TCR was taken from a human donor with narcolepsy. This chain joins TRBV5-1 and TRBJ2-1; 7 bases match TRBD2. CDR3 in DNA: TGCGCCAGCAGACCGCGGGGGAACTACAATGAGCAGTTCTTC. Translation: CASRPRGNYNEQFF.